This T cell receptor (beta chain) appears in the sequencing data of a study of neoadjuvant nivolumab and ipilimumab in lung cancer. On the study more broadly: The combination arm added day-1 ipilimumab 1 mg/kg to nivolumab 3 mg/kg on days 1, 15, 29.

The CDR3 spans 15 residues. Looked up from germline, CDR1 is SQVTM and CDR2 is ANQGSEA. With 1 base clipped from V and 4 bases from J, the junction kept 5 bases outside the gene matches. Worth noting for this clone: Its specificity is not known.

Repertoires were generated with immunoSEQ multiplex PCR, while TCRdb's copy carries only in-frame clones and drops some. Of 25,000 to 35,000 clones listed, approximately 92% are singletons. Findings and limits, study-wide: Only two of four nivolumab-treated tumors gained richness and clonality by surgery. TCR clonality did not significantly correlate with pathologic tumor regression. Resected tumors had greater TCR richness and clonality than uninvolved lung.

The chain links TRBV29-1 to TRBJ2-1; the match to TRBD2 covers 9 bases. The specimen comprised peripheral blood, sampled after neoadjuvant nivolumab, alone or with ipilimumab, at or shortly before surgery. The receptor was isolated from an adult with non-small cell lung cancer. CDR3 amino acids: CSVEARAGGYNEQFF. The CDR3 nucleotides read TGCAGCGTTGAAGCCCGAGCGGGGGGTTACAATGAGCAGTTCTTC.